The clone carrying this T cell receptor (beta chain) was observed a few times. Antigen unknown. TCRdb reprocessed the reads via MiXCR and lists one record per CDR3 protein. The sample lists 50,000 to 65,000 distinct CDR3 sequences, around a fifth seen once, with around 59% in the top ten. This sample was taken from a study of T cell repertoires in cytomegalovirus infection. Study-wide context: Researchers turned to recently identified HLA-C-restricted CMV epitopes as well as well-studied HLA-B-restricted ones. Indications came from public TCR beta signatures; they pointed to CMV infection and to a matching HLA type.

V lost 5 bases and J lost 5, with 15 bases in between. CDR1 is SEHNR, CDR2 FQNEAQ, per germline (reference sequence). This CDR3 has 15 residues. Study outcomes and limitations: Pooled public TCR beta family frequency picked out CMV carriers with the relevant HLA. HLA-C-restricted CMV-specific TCR beta clonotypes were dominant in the ex vivo response.

The chain combines TRBV7-9 with TRBJ2-2; D remains unclear. This receptor was taken from a human donor in good health (CMV status not recorded). Some clones in this sample may be carry-over from other donors' samples. The sample was CD8+ T cells from cultured PBMCs, taken from culture after CMV antigen stimulation. Here the CDR3 reads CASSLKPQDTGELFF. In nucleotides, the CDR3 is TGTGCCAGCAGCCTCAAACCGCAAGATACCGGGGAGCTGTTTTTT.